These 9 T cell receptor beta chains were all obtained from the same sample, sequenced in a study of a mutant IDH1 vaccine in newly diagnosed glioma. What these receptors recognize is not known. Sequencing used immunoSEQ multiplex PCR; TCRdb keeps in-frame clones, though not all of them. The sample carries 30,000 or so clones, roughly 80% recorded once. Time point meaning: week 35, safety follow-up. Doses of 300 ug of mutant IDH1 20-mer peptide were given with topical imiquimod. The sequences come from PBMCs, collected from a glioma patient whose treatment included an IDH1 peptide vaccine. The receptors shown here come from a woman aged 18-35 years with glioma.

This clone has more than one count but fewer than ten. The CDR3 region is CASSPGTDTQYF. CDR3 DNA: TGTGCCAGCAGCCCCGGCACAGATACGCAGTATTTT. This chain joins TRBV5-6 and TRBJ2-3, with D uncertain. The germline V gene encodes CDR1 SGHDT and CDR2 YYEEEE. The CDR3 spans 12 residues. The ends were cut back, 4 bases at V and 1 base at J, with 4 bases in the middle.

The rearrangement links TRBV13 to TRBJ2-5; possibly TRBD2 for D (6 bases). CDR1 is PRHDT, CDR2 FYEKMQ, per germline (reference sequence). Deletions cut 5 bases from V and 5 bases from J, with 15 bases between. This CDR3 is 14 amino acids long. The CDR3 sequence is CASSQTPRGETQYF. Here the CDR3 DNA reads TGTGCCAGCAGCCAGACACCCCGGGGGGAGACCCAGTACTTC.

A few counts support this clone. This chain uses TRBV7-9 with TRBJ2-5, with D uncertain. The V end was cut by 7 bases, the J end by 5 bases, with 11 bases between. Germline V lookup: CDR1 SEHNR, CDR2 FQNEAQ (reference sequence). The CDR3 has 12 amino acids. In nucleotides, the CDR3 is TGTGCCAGCAACCCGCTGGGGGAGACCCAGTACTTC. This encodes CASNPLGETQYF. The full variable domain, in which reference TRBV7-9 and TRBJ2-5 provide the parts outside the CDR3, is DTGVSQNPRHKITKRGQNVTFRCDPISEHNRLYWYRQTLGQGPEFLTYFQNEAQLEKSRLLSDRFSAERPKGSFSTLEIQRTEQGDSAMYLCASNPLGETQYFGPGTRLLVL.

The chain joins TRBV6-6 to TRBJ1-1, with a weak D call TRBD1 (6 bases). V lost 5 bases and J lost 4, with 11 bases in between. The germline V gene has CDR1 MNHNY and CDR2 SVGAGI (reference sequence). The CDR3 has 13 residues. The CDR3 DNA sequence: TGTGCCAGCAGTCTCGGACAGATCACTGAAGCTTTCTTT. It encodes CASSLGQITEAFF.

This clone was counted between two and nine times. The chain combines TRBV6-5 with TRBJ1-5, with D maybe TRBD1 (5 bases). V was cut by 0 bases and J by 3 bases, with 9 bases left in between. CDR1 and CDR2 (germline): MNHEY, SVGAGI. The CDR3 loop spans 15 amino acids. CDR3 sequence (DNA): TGTGCCAGCAGTTACTCGGGGGAACCCAATCAGCCCCAGCATTTT. Translating it yields CASSYSGEPNQPQHF.

The chain has TRBV2 and TRBJ2-5; 9 bases are a match to TRBD1. Trimming removed 9 bases from V and 3 bases from J; junction bases left unmatched: 8. Germline V gene data show CDR1 as SNHLY and CDR2 as FYNNEI. The CDR3 runs to 14 residues. The CDR3 coding sequence is TGTGCCAGTCCCGGGACAGGGTCAAAAGAGACCCAGTACTTC. It yields the protein CASPGTGSKETQYF.

The chain employs TRBV30 and TRBJ1-2; no firm D call. V was clipped by 4 bases and J by 6 bases, with 12 bases between them. Germline-derived CDR1 and CDR2 are GTSNPN and SVGIG (reference sequence). The CDR3 runs 12 residues. The CDR3 DNA sequence: TGTGCCTGGACCCGCTTTGGTGATGGCTACACCTTC. Protein sequence: CAWTRFGDGYTF.

The rearrangement uses TRBV11-2 and TRBJ2-5; D might be TRBD2 (7 bases). This CDR3 contains 17 residues. Per the germline V gene, CDR1 is SGHAT and CDR2 is FQNNGV. Trimming stripped 1 base from V and 7 bases from J, with 22 bases between. The CDR3 loop reads CASSLVGVGGRLGTQYF. CDR3 coding DNA: TGTGCCAGCAGCTTAGTTGGGGTGGGGGGGCGCCTCGGGACCCAGTACTTC.

This chain links TRBV13 with TRBJ2-5, with a possible D match to TRBD2 (6 bases). Germline V gives CDR1 PRHDT, CDR2 FYEKMQ (reference sequence). CDR3 length: 15 amino acids. V was pared by 3 bases and J by 1 base, with 12 bases between. The CDR3 reads CASSLEGRGQETQYF. The CDR3 DNA reads TGTGCCAGCAGCTTGGAGGGTAGAGGCCAAGAGACCCAGTACTTC.